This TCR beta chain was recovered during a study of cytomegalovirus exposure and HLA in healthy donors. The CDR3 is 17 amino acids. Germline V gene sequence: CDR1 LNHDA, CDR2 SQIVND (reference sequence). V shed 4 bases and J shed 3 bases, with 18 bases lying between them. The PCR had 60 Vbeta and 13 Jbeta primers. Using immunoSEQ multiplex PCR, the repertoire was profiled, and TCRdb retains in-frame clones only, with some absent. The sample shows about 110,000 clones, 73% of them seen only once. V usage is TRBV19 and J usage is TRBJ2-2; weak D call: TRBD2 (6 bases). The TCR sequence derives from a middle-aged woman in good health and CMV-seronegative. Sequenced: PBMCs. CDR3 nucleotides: TGTGCCAGTAGTAGGGGGGACTCGAGGCGGGACACCGGGGAGCTGTTTTTT. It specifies CASSRGDSRRDTGELFF.